The rows below give T cell receptor beta chains drawn from one sample of a study of shared clonotypes between healthy human individuals. Clones were sequenced by immunoSEQ multiplex PCR, and TCRdb holds only the in-frame ones, with some missing. This sample has about 1.1 million clones, with 70% to 80% found just once. Sequences were obtained from memory CD4+ T cells from PBMCs. The origin of the receptors is a man aged 18 to 30 in good health. Some clones in this sample may be carry-over from other donors' samples. Each CDR3 is given with its conserved first and last residue. A D gene is named only where the DNA matches it firmly. Not every row has a clone size; where given, it reads once, few, many or a size class.

D gene	V gene	J gene	clone size	CDR3 DNA	CDR3 protein
TRBD1	TRBV6-6	TRBJ1-1	NA	TGTGCCAGCACCCCACGACAGGGGGGGAGCACTGAAGCTTTCTTT	CASTPRQGGSTEAFF
NA	TRBV6-1	TRBJ2-2	NA	TGTGCCAGCAGTCCTGACAGAGCCGGGGAGCTGTTTTTT	CASSPDRAGELFF
TRBD1	TRBV7-9	TRBJ2-5	NA	TGTGCCAGCAGCGCCGAGGGGCAGGGGGCGTGGGAGACCCAGTACTTC	CASSAEGQGAWETQYF
TRBD2	TRBV25-1	TRBJ2-4	NA	TGTGCCAGCAGCAAAGCGGGGCCAGCCAAAAACATTCAGTACTTC	CASSKAGPAKNIQYF
NA	TRBV2	TRBJ2-3	NA	TGTGCCAGCAGTGGCAGGGTGGGATGGACAGATACGCAGTATTTT	CASSGRVGWTDTQYF
TRBD2	TRBV5-1	TRBJ2-2	once	TGCGCCAGCAGCTTGGGACTAGCGAGCGGCGGGGAGCTGTTTTTT	CASSLGLASGGELFF
NA	TRBV9	TRBJ2-1	NA	TGTGCCAGCAGCCCCCGCCCCACCCGCTCCTACAATGAGCAGTTCTTC	CASSPRPTRSYNEQFF
TRBD1	TRBV5-6	TRBJ2-1	NA	TGTGCCAGCAGCTCCTACAGGGGGCAACAGGGTGAGCAGTTCTTC	CASSSYRGQQGEQFF
NA	TRBV10-3	TRBJ2-5	NA	TGTGCCATCAGTGGAGGAGGGCTCGACCAAGAGACCCAGTACTTC	CAISGGGLDQETQYF
NA	TRBV5-1	TRBJ2-7	NA	TGCGCCAGCAGCACCACTACAGGGTACGAGCAGTACTTC	CASSTTTGYEQYF
NA	TRBV19	TRBJ1-1	few	TGTGCCAGTAGTATCGGACGGCTGAACACTGAAGCTTTCTTT	CASSIGRLNTEAFF
NA	TRBV7-3	TRBJ2-3	many	TGTGCCAGCAGCACCGACTCCACAGATACGCAGTATTTT	CASSTDSTDTQYF
NA	TRBV6-5	TRBJ2-1	few	TGTGCCAGCAGTTACCACGGGACTCAGCTAAAGCAGTTCTTC	CASSYHGTQLKQFF
TRBD1	TRBV29-1	TRBJ1-4	NA	TGCAGCGGGGTACAGGGGGGAGAGGAAAAACTGTTTTTT	CSGVQGGEEKLFF
NA	TRBV7-9	TRBJ1-5	NA	TGTGCCAGCAGCTTAGATGGCACAGCGCCTGTGTCATTT	CASSLDGTAPVSF
TRBD1	TRBV5-1	TRBJ1-5	NA	TGCGCCAGCAGCACAGGGACAGGAGAACAGCCCCAGCATTTT	CASSTGTGEQPQHF
NA	TRBV6-5	TRBJ2-7	NA	TGTGCCAGCAGTTACTCGCCGGGCGGCCTCTCCTACGAGCAGTACTTC	CASSYSPGGLSYEQYF
NA	TRBV2	TRBJ2-7	NA	TGTGCCAGCAATCCGACAGGGCCCACGGGGGACGAGCAGTACTTC	CASNPTGPTGDEQYF
NA	TRBV5-1	TRBJ1-1	once	TGCGCCAGCAGCTTGGGGCGGCGTGACACTGAAGCTTTCTTT	CASSLGRRDTEAFF
TRBD1	TRBV25-1	TRBJ2-1	NA	TGTGCCAGCACCGGCACGCCCGGGACAGGTCGTTACAATGAGCAGTTCTTC	CASTGTPGTGRYNEQFF
NA	TRBV5-1	TRBJ1-2	NA	TGCGCCAGCAGCTTGGGACTGGGTAACTATGGCTACACCTTC	CASSLGLGNYGYTF
TRBD2	TRBV5-1	TRBJ2-7	few	TGCGCCAGCAGCTCGCAGGAGGGTAGGACTAGCGGGAGAAACAACGAGCAGTACTTC	CASSSQEGRTSGRNNEQYF
TRBD1	TRBV2	TRBJ2-7	NA	TGTGCCAGCATAGGGACAGGGGGCTACGAGCAGTACTTC	CASIGTGGYEQYF
TRBD2	TRBV5-4	TRBJ2-3	NA	TGTGCCAGCAGCTTCCGTCAACTAGCGGGAGGCTCAGATACGCAGTATTTT	CASSFRQLAGGSDTQYF
NA	TRBV2	TRBJ1-5	NA	TGTGCCAGCAAAGAGGGACAAATGCGTGGCAATCAGCCCCAGCATTTT	CASKEGQMRGNQPQHF
NA	TRBV29-1	TRBJ2-7	NA	TGCAGCGTTGGCCCGGGTGACGAGCAGTACTTC	CSVGPGDEQYF
NA	TRBV6-1	TRBJ1-3	NA	TGTGCCAGCAGTGCCCAGAGTTCGAGGGGGACGATAGGAAACACCATATATTTT	CASSAQSSRGTIGNTIYF
NA	TRBV5-1	TRBJ2-7	NA	TGCGCCAGCAGCTTTGGGCAGGTTGGGACCTACGAGCAGTACTTC	CASSFGQVGTYEQYF
NA	TRBV4-1	TRBJ2-4	NA	TGCGCCAGCAGCCAGGCGCCGGGATCGGGGTTCCTTTTAAACATTCAGTACTTC	CASSQAPGSGFLLNIQYF
TRBD2	TRBV5-4	TRBJ2-5	NA	TGTGCCAGCAGCTGGGAGGGACTAGCGGGAGAGACCCAGTACTTC	CASSWEGLAGETQYF
NA	TRBV6-5	TRBJ2-7	NA	TGTGCCAGCAGTTACTCCCACGACAGCGGCTACGAGCAGTACTTC	CASSYSHDSGYEQYF
NA	TRBV7-6	TRBJ1-5	NA	TGTGCCAGCAGCTCAGGTGGAAGCAATCAGCCCCAGCATTTT	CASSSGGSNQPQHF
TRBD2	TRBV6-1	TRBJ2-3	NA	TGTGCCAGCAGTGAAGGTCCCGAAGGGACTAGCTGGCTGCCTACGCAGTATTTT	CASSEGPEGTSWLPTQYF